This TCR beta chain emerged from a study of OX40 agonist ivuxolimab in advanced cancers. Turning to the study itself: At 75% to 90% male, the cohort had a mean age of 60 years, ranging from roughly 20 to 80. Study-level findings and limits: Clones of CD4+ and CD8+ blood T cells grew by week 6 at doses of 0.1 to 3.0 mg/kg. Antigen targets of the expanded peripheral T cells went undetermined.

Here immunoSEQ multiplex PCR was the method, and the copy in TCRdb shows in-frame clones only, minus some. The repertoire holds 57,000 or so clones, with approximately 85% as singletons. Germline V gene data show CDR1 as MDHEN and CDR2 as SYDVKM. The CDR3 length is 13 residues. The V and J ends lost 2 bases and 4 bases respectively, with 7 bases between them. Concerning this clone: The antigen is not known.

The rearrangement uses TRBV28 and TRBJ2-3; maybe TRBD1 (5 bases). The specimen comprised CD4+ or CD8+ T cells sorted from blood, sampled in a trial of the OX40 agonist ivuxolimab. The sequence derives from an adult with an advanced solid tumor such as melanoma, head and neck, liver or kidney cancer. The CDR3 loop reads CASSLVQADTQYF. The CDR3 DNA follows: TGTGCCAGCAGTTTAGTACAGGCAGATACGCAGTATTTT.